Listed below are T cell receptor beta chains from one sample, sequenced in a study of CD8+ T cells in alopecia areata. Assay: immunoSEQ multiplex PCR; the TCRdb copy retains only in-frame clones and omits some. The profile shows around 190,000 clones, approximately 53% of them singletons. The sequenced sample was CD8+ T cells sorted from blood. Source of these receptors: a human donor in good health. Each CDR3 is given with its conserved first and last residue. The order of the fields is J gene, D gene, clone size, V gene, CDR3 protein, CDR3 DNA. D genes are given only for firm matches. Rows may omit the clone size; those that give it use once, few, many or a size class.

TRBJ1-2 | TRBD1 | . | TRBV4-1 | CASSHRGPNYGYTF | TGCGCCAGCAGCCACAGGGGGCCTAACTATGGCTACACCTTC
TRBJ1-4 | . | . | TRBV29-1 | CSVAGVGSNEKLFF | TGCAGCGTTGCTGGGGTTGGGTCTAATGAAAAACTGTTTTTT
TRBJ2-7 | TRBD2 | . | TRBV7-9 | CASSIIAGGHEQYF | TGTGCCAGCAGCATCATAGCGGGGGGCCACGAGCAGTACTTC
TRBJ2-3 | TRBD1 | once | TRBV28 | CASSRPGTADTDTQYF | TGTGCCAGCAGTCGTCCCGGGACAGCGGACACAGATACGCAGTATTTT
TRBJ1-5 | TRBD1 | few | TRBV4-1 | CASSNRDRGLSQPQHF | TGCGCCAGCAGCAACCGGGACAGGGGGCTAAGTCAGCCCCAGCATTTT
TRBJ2-7 | . | . | TRBV29-1 | CSTLWGYEQYF | TGCAGCACCCTTTGGGGGTACGAGCAGTACTTC
TRBJ2-7 | . | few | TRBV4-2 | CASSQVLEGRYEQYF | TGTGCCAGCAGCCAAGTTCTGGAGGGACGGTACGAGCAGTACTTC
TRBJ1-1 | TRBD1 | few | TRBV29-1 | CSVQGDEAFF | TGCAGCGTCCAGGGGGATGAAGCTTTCTTT
TRBJ2-6 | TRBD2 | few | TRBV23-1 | CASSPGREAGANVLTF | TGCGCCAGCAGCCCTGGGCGGGAGGCCGGGGCCAACGTCCTGACTTTC
TRBJ2-7 | . | . | TRBV25-1 | CASSEWGKAYEQYF | TGTGCCAGCAGTGAATGGGGGAAAGCCTACGAGCAGTACTTC
TRBJ1-1 | . | few | TRBV10-1 | CASSESYGDTEAFF | TGCGCCAGCAGTGAGTCGTACGGGGACACTGAAGCTTTCTTT
TRBJ2-5 | . | . | TRBV2 | CASLGANQETQYF | TGTGCCAGTTTGGGCGCTAACCAAGAGACCCAGTACTTC
TRBJ1-3 | . | few | TRBV29-1 | CSVDLGVSGNTIYF | TGCAGCGTTGATTTAGGGGTCTCTGGAAACACCATATATTTT
TRBJ2-7 | . | . | TRBV4-1 | CATSRVAAYEQYF | TGCGCCACCTCCCGGGTAGCGGCCTACGAGCAGTACTTC
TRBJ2-7 | . | once | TRBV30 | CAWSVLAYEQYF | TGTGCCTGGAGTGTTCTAGCCTACGAGCAGTACTTC
TRBJ2-7 | . | once | TRBV29-1 | CSVEAGDEQYF | TGCAGCGTTGAGGCCGGAGACGAGCAGTACTTC
TRBJ2-3 | TRBD2 | few | TRBV28 | CASSFSGAASTDTQYF | TGTGCCAGCAGTTTTAGCGGGGCAGCTAGCACAGATACGCAGTATTTT
TRBJ1-4 | TRBD1 | . | TRBV29-1 | CSVWTGGSTNEKLFF | TGCAGCGTCTGGACAGGGGGTTCAACTAATGAAAAACTGTTTTTT
TRBJ2-7 | . | . | TRBV5-6 | CASSQGPSYEQYF | TGTGCCAGCAGCCAGGGCCCAAGCTACGAGCAGTACTTC
TRBJ1-5 | . | . | TRBV5-6 | CASSLAGGSNQPQHF | TGTGCCAGCAGCTTGGCCGGGGGGAGCAATCAGCCCCAGCATTTT
TRBJ1-1 | . | few | TRBV30 | CAWSPSTVNTEAFF | TGTGCCTGGAGTCCCTCTACAGTTAACACTGAAGCTTTCTTT
TRBJ2-7 | TRBD1 | once | TRBV29-1 | CSVDRGLGAEQYF | TGCAGCGTCGACAGGGGGCTAGGTGCCGAGCAGTACTTC
TRBJ2-2 | . | . | TRBV5-6 | CASSYRTNTGELFF | TGTGCCAGCAGCTACAGAACGAACACCGGGGAGCTGTTTTTT
TRBJ2-2 | . | few | TRBV29-1 | CSVQQGPGELFF | TGCAGCGTTCAGCAGGGCCCCGGGGAGCTGTTTTTT
TRBJ1-2 | . | . | TRBV4-1 | CASSPGDGLYGYTF | TGCGCCAGCAGCCCCGGGGACGGGCTTTATGGCTACACCTTC
TRBJ2-1 | . | . | TRBV2 | CASKWTEGKYNEQFF | TGTGCCAGCAAATGGACAGAGGGGAAATACAATGAGCAGTTCTTC
TRBJ1-1 | TRBD1 | . | TRBV13 | CASSTGGAGTEAFF | TGTGCCAGCAGTACAGGGGGCGCAGGGACTGAAGCTTTCTTT
TRBJ2-1 | . | . | TRBV5-6 | CASSQGGLGNEQFF | TGTGCCAGCAGCCAGGGGGGCTTGGGGAATGAGCAGTTCTTC
TRBJ1-5 | . | few | TRBV19 | CASSLGQKNQPQHF | TGTGCCAGTAGCCTAGGACAAAAGAATCAGCCCCAGCATTTT
TRBJ1-1 | . | . | TRBV4-1 | CASSQIQTQRTEAFF | TGCGCCAGCAGCCAGATTCAGACCCAGCGCACTGAAGCTTTCTTT
TRBJ2-7 | TRBD1 | . | TRBV2 | CASSEIGDRGDYEQYF | TGTGCCAGCAGTGAAATAGGGGACAGGGGGGACTACGAGCAGTACTTC
TRBJ1-3 | . | . | TRBV4-1 | CASSQVEDSGNTIYF | TGCGCCAGCAGCCAAGTAGAGGATTCTGGAAACACCATATATTTT
TRBJ2-7 | TRBD1 | . | TRBV27 | CASSWTGETEQYF | TGTGCCAGCAGCTGGACAGGTGAAACTGAGCAGTACTTC
TRBJ1-2 | . | . | TRBV29-1 | CSVEGGLGYTF | TGCAGCGTTGAAGGGGGGCTTGGCTACACCTTC
TRBJ1-1 | . | . | TRBV7-9 | CASSLEVRYTEAFF | TGTGCCAGCAGCTTAGAAGTCCGGTACACTGAAGCTTTCTTT
TRBJ2-4 | TRBD1 | few | TRBV7-9 | CASSPGQSLAKNIQYF | TGTGCCAGCAGCCCGGGACAGTCCCTAGCCAAAAACATTCAGTACTTC
TRBJ2-2 | TRBD2 | once | TRBV7-8 | CASSLAGVAGELFF | TGTGCCAGCAGTCTAGCGGGGGTCGCCGGGGAGCTGTTTTTT
TRBJ1-2 | . | . | TRBV5-1 | CASSLEWGASGYTF | TGCGCCAGCAGCTTGGAGTGGGGGGCGAGCGGCTACACCTTC
TRBJ2-5 | . | . | TRBV11-2 | CASSLILADKETQYF | TGTGCCAGCAGCTTAATATTAGCGGATAAAGAGACCCAGTACTTC
TRBJ1-2 | TRBD1 | . | TRBV6-1 | CASTVRDRVTEGYTF | TGTGCCAGCACCGTGAGGGACAGGGTTACTGAGGGCTACACCTTC
TRBJ2-7 | . | . | TRBV11-1 | CASSAGTGEQYF | TGTGCCAGCAGCGCAGGGACTGGCGAGCAGTACTTC
TRBJ1-1 | . | . | TRBV18 | CASSRHKKGNTEAFF | TGTGCCAGCTCACGCCATAAGAAGGGGAACACTGAAGCTTTCTTT
TRBJ2-5 | . | . | TRBV4-1 | CASSQAGRETQYF | TGCGCCAGCAGCCAAGCGGGGAGGGAGACCCAGTACTTC
TRBJ1-2 | . | . | TRBV4-1 | CASSQPGRRHYGYTF | TGCGCCAGCAGCCAACCAGGACGTCGCCACTATGGCTACACCTTC
TRBJ2-7 | TRBD2 | . | TRBV9 | CASSVSTSASYEQYF | TGTGCCAGCAGCGTCTCGACTAGCGCCTCCTACGAGCAGTACTTC
TRBJ2-7 | . | . | TRBV5-6 | CASSLGGGYEQYF | TGTGCCAGCAGCTTGGGAGGAGGCTACGAGCAGTACTTC
TRBJ1-6 | . | . | TRBV9 | CASSEKDGNSPLHF | TGTGCCAGCAGCGAGAAGGACGGGAATTCACCCCTCCACTTT
TRBJ2-1 | . | few | TRBV29-1 | CSVVRNNEQFF | TGCAGCGTTGTAAGGAACAATGAGCAGTTCTTC
TRBJ2-5 | . | few | TRBV29-1 | CTVNDSQETQYF | TGCACCGTAAATGACTCCCAGGAGACCCAGTACTTC
TRBJ1-2 | TRBD1 | . | TRBV7-9 | CASSYGTGPYGYTF | TGTGCCAGCAGCTATGGGACAGGGCCCTATGGCTACACCTTC
TRBJ1-2 | . | . | TRBV28 | CASSLGRVRGYTF | TGTGCCAGCAGTTTGGGCAGGGTGAGAGGCTACACCTTC
TRBJ2-7 | TRBD1 | many | TRBV5-1 | CASSLVTGREQYF | TGCGCCAGCAGCTTGGTGACAGGGCGCGAGCAGTACTTC
TRBJ2-1 | TRBD2 | . | TRBV5-1 | CASSLAPAGGRNEQFF | TGCGCCAGCAGCTTGGCCCCAGCGGGGGGGCGCAATGAGCAGTTCTTC
TRBJ2-3 | . | . | TRBV11-2 | CASSVTDTQYF | TGTGCCAGCAGCGTCACAGATACGCAGTATTTT
TRBJ2-4 | . | . | TRBV5-1 | CASSGGTELAKNIQYF | TGCGCCAGCAGCGGAGGGACAGAGCTAGCCAAAAACATTCAGTACTTC
TRBJ2-7 | TRBD1 | . | TRBV10-3 | CAIMGTGAYEQYF | TGTGCCATCATGGGGACAGGGGCCTACGAGCAGTACTTC
TRBJ2-3 | TRBD2 | . | TRBV25-1 | CASSEFRGVTDTQYF | TGTGCCAGCAGTGAATTTCGGGGGGTCACAGATACGCAGTATTTT
TRBJ2-7 | . | few | TRBV13 | CASSFTSIGPYEQYF | TGTGCCAGCAGCTTCACTAGCATTGGACCCTACGAGCAGTACTTC
TRBJ1-1 | . | . | TRBV2 | CASSPGRMNTEAFF | TGTGCCAGCAGCCCGGGACGGATGAACACTGAAGCTTTCTTT